A selection of T cell receptor beta chains follows, all from one sample in a study of cytomegalovirus exposure and HLA in healthy donors. Some clones are missing from TCRdb's copy, which holds only in-frame ones; the method was immunoSEQ multiplex PCR. The data contain about 200,000 clones, 84% of them seen just once; the ten biggest clones take up 10% to 15%. The sequencing input was PBMCs. The receptors were sampled from a woman aged 30 to 39 in good health and CMV-seropositive. Each CDR3 is given with its conserved first and last residue. A D gene is named only where the DNA matches it firmly. Only part of the rows carry a size: once, few, many, or a class if the clone is expanded.

V gene	D gene	clone size	J gene	CDR3 DNA	CDR3 protein
TRBV2	TRBD1	.	TRBJ1-5	TGTGCCAGCAGTAGCAGGGGGTACAATCAGCCCCAGCATTTT	CASSSRGYNQPQHF
TRBV6-6	.	.	TRBJ1-2	TGTGCCAGCAGTTACGAGCGAGGTGGCTACACCTTC	CASSYERGGYTF
TRBV6-5	.	.	TRBJ1-1	TGTGCCAGCAGTTACCGACTAAACACTGAAGCTTTCTTT	CASSYRLNTEAFF
TRBV27	TRBD1	.	TRBJ1-4	TGTGCCAGCAGCCGTTATGAGGGACAGCATGAAAAACTGTTTTTT	CASSRYEGQHEKLFF
TRBV4-2	.	.	TRBJ1-1	TGTGCCAGCAGCCAAGAAGGGGGCACTGAAGCTTTCTTT	CASSQEGGTEAFF
TRBV30	.	once	TRBJ1-4	TGTGCCTGGAGTGGCTGGGGGGGAGAAAAACTGTTTTTT	CAWSGWGGEKLFF
TRBV20-1	.	.	TRBJ2-1	TGCAGTGCTTCGGTTTGGAATGAGCAGTTCTTC	CSASVWNEQFF
TRBV7-9	.	.	TRBJ1-1	TGTGCCAGCAGCCCCGAGCTTGTCGGGGGTAACACTGAAGCTTTCTTT	CASSPELVGGNTEAFF
TRBV27	.	.	TRBJ1-5	TGTGCCAGCAGTTTATCGATGCAGGGTAGGGAGCCCCAGCATTTT	CASSLSMQGREPQHF
TRBV5-1	.	.	TRBJ2-7	TGCGCCAGCAGCTTGGACGGTTACGAGCAGTACTTC	CASSLDGYEQYF
TRBV2	TRBD1	.	TRBJ1-2	TGTGCCAGCAGTGTCAGGGGGATCGATGGCTACACCTTC	CASSVRGIDGYTF
TRBV6-1	TRBD1	few	TRBJ1-1	TGTGCCAGCAGCCCGACAGGGGACACTGAAGCTTTCTTT	CASSPTGDTEAFF
TRBV28	.	.	TRBJ1-2	TGTGCCAGCAGTTTTAGGCAGGGGCTATACGGCTACACCTTC	CASSFRQGLYGYTF
TRBV10-3	TRBD2	.	TRBJ2-7	TGTGCCATCAGTGAGTCGGCGGGGGATTCAGGCGAGCAGTACTTC	CAISESAGDSGEQYF
TRBV2	TRBD2	.	TRBJ2-5	TGTGCCACCACCTCCGGGACTAGCGGGCCTCAAGAGACCCAGTACTTC	CATTSGTSGPQETQYF
TRBV6-1	.	once	TRBJ2-4	TGTGCCAGCGGTCGCTGGCAGGGTGACAAAAACATTCAGTACTTC	CASGRWQGDKNIQYF
TRBV11-3	TRBD1	.	TRBJ1-5	TGTGCCAGCAGCCAGGGGACAGGCCAGGGTCAGCCCCAGCATTTT	CASSQGTGQGQPQHF
TRBV27	TRBD1	.	TRBJ2-2	TGTGCCAGCGGACCAGGGACAGGGGCTACCGGGGAGCTGTTTTTT	CASGPGTGATGELFF
TRBV4-1	.	.	TRBJ2-1	TGCGCCAGCAGCCAAGAGTACCGCCCCGGGGGATACAATGAGCAGTTCTTC	CASSQEYRPGGYNEQFF
TRBV6-5	TRBD2	.	TRBJ2-7	TGTGCCAGCGGTCCCACTAGCGCGGCCTACGAGCAGTACTTC	CASGPTSAAYEQYF
TRBV5-1	.	.	TRBJ2-7	TGCGCCAGCAGCTTGGATCCGGGTACGTACGAGCAGTACTTC	CASSLDPGTYEQYF
TRBV5-1	TRBD1	.	TRBJ1-1	TGCGCCAGCAGCTCCTCCCCTACAGGGGTGAACACTGAAGCTTTCTTT	CASSSSPTGVNTEAFF
TRBV6-1	.	.	TRBJ2-7	TGTGCCAGCAGTGAAGAGAGCTCCTACGAGCAGTACTTC	CASSEESSYEQYF
TRBV7-6	.	.	TRBJ2-7	TGTGCCAGCAGATACATCCAAACACCAGGGATCCACGCCTACGAGCAGTACTTC	CASRYIQTPGIHAYEQYF
TRBV6-5	.	.	TRBJ1-5	TGTGCCAGCAGTGACAGCTTCAATCAGCCCCAGCATTTT	CASSDSFNQPQHF
TRBV29-1	TRBD1	.	TRBJ2-6	TGCAGCGTTGAAGAACCGGACAGGAGCTCTGGGGCCAACGTCCTGACTTTC	CSVEEPDRSSGANVLTF
TRBV6-6	.	.	TRBJ1-1	TGTGCCAGCAGTCCTCAGGGAAACACTGAAGCTTTCTTT	CASSPQGNTEAFF
TRBV9	.	once	TRBJ2-7	TGTGCCAGCAGCGTAGAAGGTGCTGGCGGATACGAGCAGTACTTC	CASSVEGAGGYEQYF
TRBV10-1	.	.	TRBJ2-5	TGCGCCAGCACCCGAGCGGTTGGGGAGACCCAGTACTTC	CASTRAVGETQYF
TRBV5-5	TRBD1	.	TRBJ2-7	TGTGCCAGCAGCCCACAGGGGTCGGGCCAAGAGCAGTACTTC	CASSPQGSGQEQYF
TRBV28	TRBD1	.	TRBJ2-6	TGTGCCAGCACCAAAAGACAGGGGGCGGATGGGGCCAACGTCCTGACTTTC	CASTKRQGADGANVLTF